Listed below are T cell receptor beta chains from one sample, sequenced in a study of blood T cell repertoires in COVID-19. The method was immunoSEQ multiplex PCR; TCRdb's version includes in-frame clones alone and lacks a portion of them. The top ten hold about 9.4% of the sample, which has 300,000 to 450,000 clones, about 90% seen once. The sequencing input was peripheral blood. Source of these receptors: a woman in her 30s with COVID-19, enrolled during active disease. Each CDR3 is given with its conserved first and last residue. The order of the fields is CDR3 protein, CDR3 DNA, CDR3 length, J gene, V gene, clone size, D gene. D genes are given only for firm matches. The size field is filled for only some rows; it gives once, few, many or a size class.

cdr3_aa: CASSEALGLAGAGYEQYF
cdr3_nt: TGTGCCAGCAGTGAAGCGCTTGGACTAGCGGGAGCTGGTTACGAGCAGTACTTC
cdr3_length: 18
j_call: TRBJ2-7
v_call: TRBV6-1
clone_size: NA
d_call: TRBD2

cdr3_aa: CATGLAGEAQYF
cdr3_nt: TGTGCCACAGGACTAGCGGGAGAGGCCCAGTACTTC
cdr3_length: 12
j_call: TRBJ2-5
v_call: TRBV10-3
clone_size: NA
d_call: TRBD2

cdr3_aa: CASSLAVGLAGGHEQYF
cdr3_nt: TGTGCCAGCAGCTTAGCTGTGGGACTAGCGGGAGGGCACGAGCAGTACTTC
cdr3_length: 17
j_call: TRBJ2-7
v_call: TRBV7-9
clone_size: once
d_call: TRBD2

cdr3_aa: CASSLNSEQFF
cdr3_nt: TGTGCCAGCAGCTTAAACTCTGAGCAGTTCTTC
cdr3_length: 11
j_call: TRBJ2-1
v_call: TRBV5-4
clone_size: NA
d_call: NA

cdr3_aa: CASSDRVRETQYF
cdr3_nt: TGCGCCAGCAGTGATCGGGTTCGAGAGACCCAGTACTTC
cdr3_length: 13
j_call: TRBJ2-5
v_call: TRBV10-1
clone_size: NA
d_call: NA

cdr3_aa: CASSSTERLAGGPTDTQYF
cdr3_nt: TGTGCCAGCAGCTCCACCGAAAGACTAGCGGGAGGGCCCACAGATACGCAGTATTTT
cdr3_length: 19
j_call: TRBJ2-3
v_call: TRBV7-9
clone_size: NA
d_call: TRBD2

cdr3_aa: CASSQSWANYEQYF
cdr3_nt: TGCGCCAGCAGCCAATCGTGGGCGAACTACGAGCAGTACTTC
cdr3_length: 14
j_call: TRBJ2-7
v_call: TRBV4-1
clone_size: NA
d_call: NA

cdr3_aa: CASSLDRATNEKLFF
cdr3_nt: TGCGCCAGCAGCCTGGACAGGGCCACTAATGAAAAACTGTTTTTT
cdr3_length: 15
j_call: TRBJ1-4
v_call: TRBV5-1
clone_size: NA
d_call: TRBD1

cdr3_aa: CASSSGGDYQPQHF
cdr3_nt: TGTGCCAGTAGTTCGGGGGGGGATTATCAGCCCCAGCATTTT
cdr3_length: 14
j_call: TRBJ1-5
v_call: TRBV19
clone_size: few
d_call: NA

cdr3_aa: CASREPAQETQYF
cdr3_nt: TGTGCCAGCAGGGAGCCGGCACAAGAGACCCAGTACTTC
cdr3_length: 13
j_call: TRBJ2-5
v_call: TRBV6-5
clone_size: once
d_call: NA

cdr3_aa: CASTPFRDSYEQYF
cdr3_nt: TGTGCCAGCACCCCCTTTAGGGACAGCTACGAGCAGTACTTC
cdr3_length: 14
j_call: TRBJ2-7
v_call: TRBV6-5
clone_size: NA
d_call: TRBD1

cdr3_aa: CASSQGTGGPYEQFF
cdr3_nt: TGTGCCAGCAGCCAAGGTACGGGAGGGCCGTATGAGCAGTTCTTC
cdr3_length: 15
j_call: TRBJ2-1
v_call: TRBV3-1/TRBV3-2
clone_size: NA
d_call: TRBD2

cdr3_aa: CASSLGGQGAMNTEAFF
cdr3_nt: TGCGCCAGCAGCTTGGGTGGACAGGGGGCTATGAACACTGAAGCTTTCTTT
cdr3_length: 17
j_call: TRBJ1-1
v_call: TRBV5-1
clone_size: NA
d_call: TRBD1

cdr3_aa: CASSPRDRVEYF
cdr3_nt: TGCGCCAGCAGTCCCCGGGACAGGGTGGAGTATTTT
cdr3_length: 12
j_call: TRBJ2-3
v_call: TRBV10-1
clone_size: NA
d_call: TRBD1

cdr3_aa: CASSTTGLAGVGGTGELFF
cdr3_nt: TGTGCCAGCAGCACCACGGGACTAGCGGGAGTAGGTGGGACCGGGGAGCTGTTTTTT
cdr3_length: 19
j_call: TRBJ2-2
v_call: TRBV7-9
clone_size: NA
d_call: TRBD2

cdr3_aa: CASSLGRQGAYGYTF
cdr3_nt: TGTGCCAGCAGCTTAGGGAGACAGGGGGCGTACGGCTACACCTTC
cdr3_length: 15
j_call: TRBJ1-2
v_call: TRBV7-2
clone_size: NA
d_call: TRBD1

cdr3_aa: CASRIPTGTLEETQYF
cdr3_nt: TGTGCCAGCAGGATCCCAACCGGGACACTGGAAGAGACCCAGTACTTC
cdr3_length: 16
j_call: TRBJ2-5
v_call: TRBV28
clone_size: once
d_call: NA

cdr3_aa: CASRTIGQGTEAFF
cdr3_nt: TGTGCCAGCAGGACAATCGGACAGGGTACTGAAGCTTTCTTT
cdr3_length: 14
j_call: TRBJ1-1
v_call: TRBV2
clone_size: NA
d_call: TRBD1

cdr3_aa: CASSRRTGGDSPLHF
cdr3_nt: TGTGCCAGCAGCCGCAGGACAGGGGGCGATTCACCCCTCCACTTT
cdr3_length: 15
j_call: TRBJ1-6
v_call: TRBV5-6
clone_size: NA
d_call: TRBD1

cdr3_aa: CASSDGVAASYEQYF
cdr3_nt: TGTGCCAGCAGTGATGGAGTAGCCGCCTCCTACGAGCAGTACTTC
cdr3_length: 15
j_call: TRBJ2-7
v_call: TRBV6-1
clone_size: NA
d_call: NA

cdr3_aa: CATGQGIGYTEAFF
cdr3_nt: TGTGCCACCGGACAGGGGATAGGCTACACTGAAGCTTTCTTT
cdr3_length: 14
j_call: TRBJ1-1
v_call: TRBV28
clone_size: NA
d_call: TRBD1

cdr3_aa: CASSPTGEPYSNQPQHF
cdr3_nt: TGTGCCAGCAGTCCGACAGGGGAGCCTTATAGCAATCAGCCCCAGCATTTT
cdr3_length: 17
j_call: TRBJ1-5
v_call: TRBV6-6
clone_size: NA
d_call: TRBD1

cdr3_aa: CASSYGRDRGGGYTF
cdr3_nt: TGTGCCAGCAGTTACGGACGGGACAGGGGAGGGGGCTACACCTTC
cdr3_length: 15
j_call: TRBJ1-2
v_call: TRBV6-5
clone_size: NA
d_call: TRBD1

cdr3_aa: CASSLGLAGEQYF
cdr3_nt: TGTGCCAGCAGCTTAGGCCTAGCTGGCGAGCAGTACTTC
cdr3_length: 13
j_call: TRBJ2-7
v_call: TRBV7-9
clone_size: once
d_call: NA

cdr3_aa: CASTLYNEQFF
cdr3_nt: TGTGCCAGTACCCTCTACAATGAGCAGTTCTTC
cdr3_length: 11
j_call: TRBJ2-1
v_call: TRBV19
clone_size: NA
d_call: NA

cdr3_aa: CASSVQFTGELFF
cdr3_nt: TGTGCCAGCAGTGTGCAGTTCACCGGGGAGCTGTTTTTT
cdr3_length: 13
j_call: TRBJ2-2
v_call: TRBV2
clone_size: NA
d_call: NA

cdr3_aa: CASSLDRFSHGGYTF
cdr3_nt: TGTGCCAGCAGCTTGGACAGGTTTTCACATGGGGGCTACACCTTC
cdr3_length: 15
j_call: TRBJ1-2
v_call: TRBV7-9
clone_size: NA
d_call: TRBD1

cdr3_aa: CASSPVRETNYGYTF
cdr3_nt: TGTGCCAGCTCACCGGTCCGGGAGACTAACTATGGCTACACCTTC
cdr3_length: 15
j_call: TRBJ1-2
v_call: TRBV18
clone_size: NA
d_call: NA

cdr3_aa: CASSYGTLADRNEQFF
cdr3_nt: TGTGCCAGCAGTTACGGGACGCTAGCGGACCGCAATGAGCAGTTCTTC
cdr3_length: 16
j_call: TRBJ2-1
v_call: TRBV6-2/TRBV6-3
clone_size: NA
d_call: TRBD2

cdr3_aa: CASRGAPSRQPQHF
cdr3_nt: TGTGCCAGCAGAGGGGCCCCCTCACGTCAGCCCCAGCATTTT
cdr3_length: 14
j_call: TRBJ1-5
v_call: TRBV28
clone_size: few
d_call: NA

cdr3_aa: CASSLRDSTGELFF
cdr3_nt: TGCGCCAGCAGCTTGCGGGACAGCACCGGGGAGCTGTTTTTT
cdr3_length: 14
j_call: TRBJ2-2
v_call: TRBV5-1
clone_size: NA
d_call: TRBD1

cdr3_aa: CAWSNPGTSGYNEQFF
cdr3_nt: TGTGCCTGGAGTAACCCCGGGACTAGCGGCTACAATGAGCAGTTCTTC
cdr3_length: 16
j_call: TRBJ2-1
v_call: TRBV30
clone_size: NA
d_call: TRBD2

cdr3_aa: CASSHPDRWDEQFF
cdr3_nt: TGTGCCAGCAGCCACCCGGACAGGTGGGATGAGCAGTTCTTC
cdr3_length: 14
j_call: TRBJ2-1
v_call: TRBV9
clone_size: once
d_call: TRBD1

cdr3_aa: CASRLQGDIQYF
cdr3_nt: TGTGCCAGCAGACTACAGGGGGACATTCAGTACTTC
cdr3_length: 12
j_call: TRBJ2-4
v_call: TRBV6-5
clone_size: NA
d_call: TRBD1

cdr3_aa: CASNEWSREEGYTF
cdr3_nt: TGTGCCAGCAATGAATGGAGCCGAGAAGAAGGCTACACCTTC
cdr3_length: 14
j_call: TRBJ1-2
v_call: TRBV6-1
clone_size: NA
d_call: NA

cdr3_aa: CASSLRQGMTYEQYF
cdr3_nt: TGTGCCAGCAGTTTGAGGCAGGGCATGACCTACGAGCAGTACTTC
cdr3_length: 15
j_call: TRBJ2-7
v_call: TRBV28
clone_size: NA
d_call: NA

cdr3_aa: CASSVTGLQETQYF
cdr3_nt: TGTGCCAGCAGTGTGACAGGCTTACAAGAGACCCAGTACTTC
cdr3_length: 14
j_call: TRBJ2-5
v_call: TRBV2
clone_size: once
d_call: NA

cdr3_aa: CASSPPARNSPLHF
cdr3_nt: TGTGCCAGCAGCCCTCCCGCGAGAAATTCACCCCTCCACTTT
cdr3_length: 14
j_call: TRBJ1-6
v_call: TRBV13
clone_size: NA
d_call: NA

cdr3_aa: CASSADTTGEQFF
cdr3_nt: TGTGCCAGCAGCGCCGACACTACGGGAGAGCAGTTCTTC
cdr3_length: 13
j_call: TRBJ2-1
v_call: TRBV9
clone_size: NA
d_call: NA

cdr3_aa: CASSPADTQAFF
cdr3_nt: TGTGCCAGCTCACCAGCGGACACGCAAGCTTTCTTT
cdr3_length: 12
j_call: TRBJ1-1
v_call: TRBV18
clone_size: once
d_call: NA

cdr3_aa: CASPTVNGETQYF
cdr3_nt: TGTGCCAGCCCTACTGTCAATGGTGAGACCCAGTACTTC
cdr3_length: 13
j_call: TRBJ2-5
v_call: TRBV6-5
clone_size: NA
d_call: NA

cdr3_aa: CAWTRGTYEQYF
cdr3_nt: TGTGCCTGGACACGGGGGACCTACGAGCAGTACTTC
cdr3_length: 12
j_call: TRBJ2-7
v_call: TRBV30
clone_size: NA
d_call: NA

cdr3_aa: CASSSMTGRNSPLHF
cdr3_nt: TGTGCCAGCAGTTCTATGACAGGGCGGAATTCACCCCTCCACTTT
cdr3_length: 15
j_call: TRBJ1-6
v_call: TRBV28
clone_size: NA
d_call: TRBD1

cdr3_aa: CASRDRYNEQFF
cdr3_nt: TGTGCCAGCAGAGACAGATACAATGAGCAGTTCTTC
cdr3_length: 12
j_call: TRBJ2-1
v_call: TRBV12-3/TRBV12-4
clone_size: NA
d_call: NA

cdr3_aa: CASSEVQRELQETQYF
cdr3_nt: TGTGCCAGCAGTGAAGTCCAGCGAGAGTTACAAGAGACCCAGTACTTC
cdr3_length: 16
j_call: TRBJ2-5
v_call: TRBV6-1
clone_size: NA
d_call: NA